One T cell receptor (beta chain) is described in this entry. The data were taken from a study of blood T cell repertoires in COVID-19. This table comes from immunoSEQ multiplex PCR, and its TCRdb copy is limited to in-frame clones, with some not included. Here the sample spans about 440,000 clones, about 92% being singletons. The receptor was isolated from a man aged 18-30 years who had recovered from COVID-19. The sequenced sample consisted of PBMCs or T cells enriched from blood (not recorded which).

Here the CDR3 reads CASSRGQLSSGYGYTF. Written as DNA, the CDR3 is TGTGCCAGCAGCCGCGGACAGTTGTCGTCCGGCTATGGCTACACCTTC. The chain joins TRBV7-2 to TRBJ1-2, with D maybe TRBD1 (6 bases). Germline V gene sequence: CDR1 SGHTA, CDR2 FQGNSA. The CDR3 sequence is 16 residues long. V dropped 5 bases and J dropped 4 bases, with 20 bases sitting between them. Variable domain in full (rest from reference TRBV7-2 and TRBJ1-2): GAGVSQSPSNKVTEKGKDVELRCDPISGHTALYWYRQSLGQGLEFLIYFQGNSAPDKSGLPSDRFSAERTGGSVSTLTIQRTQQEDSAVYLCASSRGQLSSGYGYTFGSGTRLTVV.